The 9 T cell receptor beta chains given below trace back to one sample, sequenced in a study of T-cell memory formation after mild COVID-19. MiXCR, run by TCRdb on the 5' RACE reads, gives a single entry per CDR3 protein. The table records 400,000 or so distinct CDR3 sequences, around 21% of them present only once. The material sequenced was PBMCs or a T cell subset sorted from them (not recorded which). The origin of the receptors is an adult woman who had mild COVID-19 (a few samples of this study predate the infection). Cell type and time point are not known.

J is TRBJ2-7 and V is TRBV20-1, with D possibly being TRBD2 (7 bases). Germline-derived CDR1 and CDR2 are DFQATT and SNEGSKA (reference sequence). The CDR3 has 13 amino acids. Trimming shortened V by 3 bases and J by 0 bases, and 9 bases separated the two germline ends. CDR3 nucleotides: TGCAGTGCTAGGCGGGGGCTCTCCTACGAGCAGTACTTC. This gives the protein CSARRGLSYEQYF.

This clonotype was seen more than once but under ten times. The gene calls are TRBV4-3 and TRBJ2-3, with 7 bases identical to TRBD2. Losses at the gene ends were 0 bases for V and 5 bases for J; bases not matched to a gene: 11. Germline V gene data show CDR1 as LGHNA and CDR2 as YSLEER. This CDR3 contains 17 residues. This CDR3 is CASSQEGGGAGRDTQYF. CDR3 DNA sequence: TGCGCCAGCAGCCAAGAGGGGGGGGGAGCGGGGAGAGATACGCAGTATTTT.

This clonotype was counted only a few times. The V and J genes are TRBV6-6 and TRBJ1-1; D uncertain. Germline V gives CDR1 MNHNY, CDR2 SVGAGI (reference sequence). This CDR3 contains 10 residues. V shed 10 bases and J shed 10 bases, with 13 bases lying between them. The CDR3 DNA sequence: TGTGCCACCCAAACAACCAGAGCTTTCTTT. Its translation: CATQTTRAFF.

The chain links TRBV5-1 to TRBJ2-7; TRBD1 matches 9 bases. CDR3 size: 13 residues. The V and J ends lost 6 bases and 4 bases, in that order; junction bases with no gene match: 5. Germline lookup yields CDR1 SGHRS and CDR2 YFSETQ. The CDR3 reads CASTGTGQYEQYF. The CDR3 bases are TGCGCCAGCACCGGGACAGGGCAATACGAGCAGTACTTC.

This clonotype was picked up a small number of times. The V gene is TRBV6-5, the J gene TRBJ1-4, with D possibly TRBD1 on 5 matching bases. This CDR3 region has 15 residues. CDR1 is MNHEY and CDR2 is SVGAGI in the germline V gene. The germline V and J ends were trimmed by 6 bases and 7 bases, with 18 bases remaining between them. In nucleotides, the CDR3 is TGTGCCAGCAGAGATGAGGGGAGCGATGGTGAAAAACTGTTTTTT. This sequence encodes CASRDEGSDGEKLFF.

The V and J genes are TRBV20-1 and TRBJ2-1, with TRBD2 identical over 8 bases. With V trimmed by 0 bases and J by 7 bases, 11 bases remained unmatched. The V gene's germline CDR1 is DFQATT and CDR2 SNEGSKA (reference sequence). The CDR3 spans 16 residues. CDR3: CSARDWGAGVMNEQFF. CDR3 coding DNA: TGCAGTGCTAGAGATTGGGGAGCGGGAGTCATGAATGAGCAGTTCTTC.

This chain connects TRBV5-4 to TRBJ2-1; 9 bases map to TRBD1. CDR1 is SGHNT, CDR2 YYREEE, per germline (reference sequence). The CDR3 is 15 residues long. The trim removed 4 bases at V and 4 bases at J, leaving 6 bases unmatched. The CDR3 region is CASSLQGAGYNEQFF. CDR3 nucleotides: TGTGCCAGCAGCCTACAGGGGGCTGGTTACAATGAGCAGTTCTTC.

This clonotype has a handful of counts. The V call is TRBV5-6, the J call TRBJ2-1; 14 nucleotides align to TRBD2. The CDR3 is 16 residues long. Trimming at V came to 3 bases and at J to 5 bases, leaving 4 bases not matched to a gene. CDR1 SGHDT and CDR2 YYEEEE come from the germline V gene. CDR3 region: CASSSETSGRDNEQFF. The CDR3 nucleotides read TGTGCCAGCAGCTCCGAGACTAGCGGGAGGGACAATGAGCAGTTCTTC.

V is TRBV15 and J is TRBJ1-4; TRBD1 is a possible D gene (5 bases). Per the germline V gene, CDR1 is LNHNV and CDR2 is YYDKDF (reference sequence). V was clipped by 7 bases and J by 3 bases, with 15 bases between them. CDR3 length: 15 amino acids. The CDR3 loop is CATTQGGTANEKLFF. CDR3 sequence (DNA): TGTGCCACCACCCAAGGAGGGACGGCTAATGAAAAACTGTTTTTT.